These 4 T cell receptor beta chains share one sample of origin, sequenced in a study of T cell clones after liver transplantation. Some clones are missing from TCRdb's copy, which holds only in-frame ones; the method was immunoSEQ multiplex PCR. Among fewer than 85,000 clones listed, approximately 87% were seen once. The starting material was CD4+ T cells from blood, obtained at the 22-month timepoint. Receptors originate from a human patient who received a liver transplant. Part of the T cell pool may stem from the graft donor.

The V and J genes are TRBV7-2 and TRBJ1-1; D is uncertain. The ends were cut back, 0 bases at V and 1 base at J, with 15 bases in the middle. Per the germline V gene, CDR1 is SGHTA and CDR2 is FQGNSA. The CDR3 has 17 amino acids. CDR3 sequence reads: CASSLASRPGANTEAFF. DNA for the CDR3: TGTGCCAGCAGCTTAGCGTCGCGGCCAGGCGCGAACACTGAAGCTTTCTTT.

This chain links TRBV2 with TRBJ2-5; tentatively, D is TRBD1 (6 bases). This CDR3 has 12 amino acids. Germline V gives CDR1 SNHLY, CDR2 FYNNEI. V lost 7 bases, J lost 5 bases, and 11 bases lay in between. The CDR3: CASNGGGETQYF. The CDR3 DNA reads TGTGCCAGCAATGGGGGCGGGGAGACCCAGTACTTC.

The chain links TRBV6-1 to TRBJ2-4; D unclear. Per the germline V gene, CDR1 is MNHNS and CDR2 is SASEGT. The CDR3 extends over 13 amino acids. Trimming left V 0 bases short and J 8 bases short, with 8 bases between. CDR3 region: CASSEAAQHIQYF. In DNA, the CDR3 is TGTGCCAGCAGTGAAGCCGCCCAGCACATTCAGTACTTC.

This chain links TRBV19 with TRBJ2-7, with 7 bases matching TRBD2. Losses at the gene ends were 2 bases for V and 3 bases for J; bases not matched to a gene: 10. CDR3 size: 16 residues. Per germline, CDR1 LNHDA and CDR2 SQIVND (reference sequence). The CDR3 nucleotides are TGTGCCAGTAGTATACCGGGGGGTAGAAAGGGCTACGAGCAGTACTTC. It encodes CASSIPGGRKGYEQYF.